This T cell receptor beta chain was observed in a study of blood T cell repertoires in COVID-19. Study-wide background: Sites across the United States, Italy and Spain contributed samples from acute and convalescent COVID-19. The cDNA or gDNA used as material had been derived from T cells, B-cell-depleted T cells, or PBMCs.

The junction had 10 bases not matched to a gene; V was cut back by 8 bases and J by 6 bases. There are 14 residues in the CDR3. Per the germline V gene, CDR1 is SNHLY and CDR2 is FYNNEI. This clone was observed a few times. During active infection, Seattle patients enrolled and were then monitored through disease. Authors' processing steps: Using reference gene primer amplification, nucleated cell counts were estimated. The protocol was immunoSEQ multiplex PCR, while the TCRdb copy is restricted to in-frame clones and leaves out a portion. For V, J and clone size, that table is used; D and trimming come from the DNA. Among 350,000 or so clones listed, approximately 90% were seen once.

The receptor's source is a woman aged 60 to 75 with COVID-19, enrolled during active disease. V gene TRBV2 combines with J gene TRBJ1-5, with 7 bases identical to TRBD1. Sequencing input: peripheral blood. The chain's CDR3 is CASAPTGISQPQHF. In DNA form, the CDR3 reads TGTGCCAGCGCCCCGACAGGGATCAGTCAGCCCCAGCATTTT.